This is a list of T cell receptor beta chains from one sample in a study of regulatory T cells in long-lasting Graves disease. TCRdb analysed the multiplex PCR reads with MiXCR anew, one entry per CDR3 protein. The sample includes about 360,000 distinct CDR3 sequences, around 16% of them seen just once. These data also featured in a second study, about T cells in Graves' hyperthyroidism and ophthalmopathy.

The source material was peripheral blood mononuclear cells (PBMCs), sampled at new diagnosis, from a patient treated with antithyroid drugs. The receptor source for this set is a woman younger than 35 with Graves disease. Both conserved end residues are part of each CDR3. The order of the fields is D gene, J gene, clone size, V gene, CDR3 length, CDR3 DNA, CDR3 protein. The D gene is left open where the match is weak. Clone sizes are given selectively: once, few, many, or a class where the clone is expanded.

d_call: -
j_call: TRBJ2-7
clone_size: many
v_call: TRBV20-1
cdr3_length: 17
cdr3_nt: TGCAGTGCTAGAGATTGGGCCCGGGGGACACTTTCCTACGAGCAGTACTTC
cdr3_aa: CSARDWARGTLSYEQYF

d_call: TRBD2
j_call: TRBJ2-1
clone_size: few
v_call: TRBV12-5
cdr3_length: 15
cdr3_nt: TGTACTAGTGTTACTAGCGGGAGTTGGTACAATGAGCAGTTCTTC
cdr3_aa: CTSVTSGSWYNEQFF

d_call: TRBD1
j_call: TRBJ2-7
clone_size: many
v_call: TRBV12-3/TRBV12-4
cdr3_length: 16
cdr3_nt: TGTGCCAGCAGTTCGGGCAGGACAGGGGTAAGACACGAGCAGTACTTC
cdr3_aa: CASSSGRTGVRHEQYF

d_call: -
j_call: TRBJ2-5
clone_size: -
v_call: TRBV7-6
cdr3_length: 16
cdr3_nt: TGTGCCAGCTCCCTAGGGGGGGGAGGCGGGTCAGAGACCCAGTACTTC
cdr3_aa: CASSLGGGGGSETQYF

d_call: -
j_call: TRBJ1-5
clone_size: many
v_call: TRBV5-1
cdr3_length: 17
cdr3_nt: TGCGCCCCCCACGGGGCAGGGGCCACGAGTGGCAATCAGCCCCAGCATTTT
cdr3_aa: CAPHGAGATSGNQPQHF

d_call: -
j_call: TRBJ1-6
clone_size: many
v_call: TRBV18
cdr3_length: 13
cdr3_nt: TGTGCCAGCTCCGATACCTATAATTCACCCCTCCACTTT
cdr3_aa: CASSDTYNSPLHF

d_call: -
j_call: TRBJ2-1
clone_size: few
v_call: TRBV9
cdr3_length: 18
cdr3_nt: TGTGCCAGCAGCAAAAATTTGGGGGGGCAGGGGTTGTACAATGAGCAGTTCTTC
cdr3_aa: CASSKNLGGQGLYNEQFF

d_call: TRBD1
j_call: TRBJ2-1
clone_size: -
v_call: TRBV2
cdr3_length: 15
cdr3_nt: TGTGCCAGCAGTTTGTCCGGGACAGGGACCTACGAGCAGTTCTTC
cdr3_aa: CASSLSGTGTYEQFF

d_call: -
j_call: TRBJ1-5
clone_size: -
v_call: TRBV4-1
cdr3_length: 14
cdr3_nt: TGCGCCAGCAGCCCGGGGGGTCCTAATCAGCCCCAGCATTTT
cdr3_aa: CASSPGGPNQPQHF

d_call: -
j_call: TRBJ2-1
clone_size: many
v_call: TRBV28
cdr3_length: 11
cdr3_nt: TGTGCCAGCAGTCGACATAATGAGCAGTTCTTC
cdr3_aa: CASSRHNEQFF

d_call: -
j_call: TRBJ1-3
clone_size: -
v_call: TRBV5-1
cdr3_length: 16
cdr3_nt: TGCGCCAGCAGCTTGCAGGGTGTCGGCTCTGGAAACACCATATATTTT
cdr3_aa: CASSLQGVGSGNTIYF

d_call: TRBD2
j_call: TRBJ2-3
clone_size: few
v_call: TRBV4-1
cdr3_length: 16
cdr3_nt: TGCGCCAGCAGCCAAGACAGCCGGGGGGGCACAGATACGCAGTATTTT
cdr3_aa: CASSQDSRGGTDTQYF

d_call: -
j_call: TRBJ1-1
clone_size: -
v_call: TRBV2
cdr3_length: 13
cdr3_nt: TGTGCCCGCAGATCCGGGGGGAGGGCTGAAGCTTTCTTT
cdr3_aa: CARRSGGRAEAFF

d_call: TRBD1
j_call: TRBJ2-7
clone_size: -
v_call: TRBV2
cdr3_length: 15
cdr3_nt: TGTGCCAGCAGTTTGTCCGGGACAGGGGGATGCGAGCAGTACTTC
cdr3_aa: CASSLSGTGGCEQYF

d_call: -
j_call: TRBJ1-2
clone_size: many
v_call: TRBV12-3/TRBV12-4
cdr3_length: 15
cdr3_nt: TGTGCCAGCAGGACCCGGGACGGCAACTACTATGGCTACACCTTC
cdr3_aa: CASRTRDGNYYGYTF